What follows is one T cell receptor beta chain and its context. This sample is part of a study of radiotherapy plus CTLA-4 blockade in lung cancer. The CDR3 is 15 residues long. Some clones are missing from TCRdb's copy, which holds only in-frame ones; the method was immunoSEQ multiplex PCR. The repertoire holds 65,000 to 90,000 clones, with around 86% as singletons. Sequences were derived from peripheral blood, sampled from a patient treated with radiotherapy plus ipilimumab. The chain has TRBV21-1 and TRBJ2-7; the table's D call, TRBD2, has no DNA check behind it. TRBV21-1 is marked as a pseudogene. The origin of this receptor is a human donor with non-small cell lung cancer that progressed on radiotherapy plus ipilimumab. The DNA for the CDR3 is TGTGCCAGCAGCTATAGCGGGAGCGACTCCTACGAGCAGTACGTC. Residues: CASSYSGSDSYEQYV.